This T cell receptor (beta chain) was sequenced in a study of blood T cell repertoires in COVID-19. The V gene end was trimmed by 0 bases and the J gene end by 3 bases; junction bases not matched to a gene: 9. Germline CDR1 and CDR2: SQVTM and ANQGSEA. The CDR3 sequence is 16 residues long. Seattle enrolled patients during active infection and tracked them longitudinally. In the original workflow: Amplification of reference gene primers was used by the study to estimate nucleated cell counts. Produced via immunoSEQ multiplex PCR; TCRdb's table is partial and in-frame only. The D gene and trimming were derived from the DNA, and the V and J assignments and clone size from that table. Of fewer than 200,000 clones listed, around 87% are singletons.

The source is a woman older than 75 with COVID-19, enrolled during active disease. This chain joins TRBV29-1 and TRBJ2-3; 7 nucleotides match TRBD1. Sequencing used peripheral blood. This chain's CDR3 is CSVEDPWIQGTDTQYF. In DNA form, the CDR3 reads TGCAGCGTTGAAGATCCGTGGATACAGGGGACAGATACGCAGTATTTT.